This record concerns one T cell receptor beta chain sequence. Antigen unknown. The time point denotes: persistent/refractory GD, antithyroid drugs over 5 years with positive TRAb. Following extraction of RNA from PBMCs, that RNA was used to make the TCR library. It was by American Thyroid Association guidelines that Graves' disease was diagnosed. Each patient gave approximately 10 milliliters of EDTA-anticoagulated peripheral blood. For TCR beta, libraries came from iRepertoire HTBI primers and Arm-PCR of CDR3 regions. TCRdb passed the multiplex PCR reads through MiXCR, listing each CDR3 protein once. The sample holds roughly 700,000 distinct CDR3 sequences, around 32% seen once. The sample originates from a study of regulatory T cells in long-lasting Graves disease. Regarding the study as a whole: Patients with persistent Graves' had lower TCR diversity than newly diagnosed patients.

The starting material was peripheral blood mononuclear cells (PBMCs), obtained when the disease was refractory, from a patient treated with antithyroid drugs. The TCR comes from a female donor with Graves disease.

DNA for the CDR3: TGTGCCAGCCACAGGGGTGGGGGGGGTCAGCCCCAGCATTTT. Protein sequence: CASHRGGGGQPQHF. V gene TRBV6-1 combines with J gene TRBJ1-5, with 7 bases that match TRBD1. The junction had 10 bases not matched to a gene; V was cut back by 8 bases and J by 6 bases. The length of the CDR3 is 14 residues. The germline V gene has CDR1 MNHNS and CDR2 SASEGT.